The sequence of this TCR beta chain was determined in a study of beta chain features in type 1 diabetes. The sample holds a few counts of this clone. Since all of the isolated RNA was reverse transcribed, expressed TCRB transcripts were what got sequenced. Sequencing was performed with immunoSEQ multiplex PCR; in TCRdb, only in-frame clones are kept and a portion is missing. The top ten hold roughly 0.098% of the sample, which has hundreds of thousands of clones, around 16% seen once. The specimen sequenced was naive CD4+ T cells from blood. The clonotype originates from a man between 18 and 29 years old in good health.

The CDR3 DNA is TGCGCCAGCAGCTTGACCGAGAGGGCCTCCTACGAGCAGTACTTC. It is translated as CASSLTERASYEQYF. This rearrangement joins TRBV5-1 to TRBJ2-7, with a weak D call TRBD2 (5 bases). The CDR3 runs to 15 residues. Trimming stripped 1 base from V and 0 bases from J, with 11 bases between. Germline lookup yields CDR1 SGHRS and CDR2 YFSETQ.